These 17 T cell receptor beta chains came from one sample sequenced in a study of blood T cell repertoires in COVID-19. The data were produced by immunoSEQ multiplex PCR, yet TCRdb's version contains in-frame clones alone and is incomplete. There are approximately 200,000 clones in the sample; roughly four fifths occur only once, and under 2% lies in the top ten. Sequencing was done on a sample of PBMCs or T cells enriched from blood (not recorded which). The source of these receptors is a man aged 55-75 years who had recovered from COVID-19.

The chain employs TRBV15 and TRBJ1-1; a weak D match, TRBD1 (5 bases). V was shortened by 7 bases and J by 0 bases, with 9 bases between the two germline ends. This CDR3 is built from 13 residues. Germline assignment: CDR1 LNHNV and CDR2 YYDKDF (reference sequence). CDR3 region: CATKAGVNTEAFF. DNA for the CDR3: TGTGCCACCAAGGCGGGGGTGAACACTGAAGCTTTCTTT.

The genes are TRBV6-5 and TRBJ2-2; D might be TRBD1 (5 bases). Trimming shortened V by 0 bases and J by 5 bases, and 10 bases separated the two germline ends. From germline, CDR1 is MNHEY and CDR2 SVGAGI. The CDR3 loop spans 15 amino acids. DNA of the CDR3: TGTGCCAGCAGTTACTCACCACCAGGGACCGGGGAGCTGTTTTTT. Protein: CASSYSPPGTGELFF.

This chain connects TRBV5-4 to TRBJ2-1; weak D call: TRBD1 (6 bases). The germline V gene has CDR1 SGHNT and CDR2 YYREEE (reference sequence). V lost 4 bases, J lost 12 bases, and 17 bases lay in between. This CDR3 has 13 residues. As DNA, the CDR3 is TGTGCCAGCAGCCCCGAGGCTACAGGGTTGCAGTTCTTC. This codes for CASSPEATGLQFF. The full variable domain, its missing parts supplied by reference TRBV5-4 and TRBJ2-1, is ETGVTQSPTHLIKTRGQQVTLRCSSQSGHNTVSWYQQALGQGPQFIFQYYREEENGRGNFPPRFSGLQFPNYSSELNVNALELDDSALYLCASSPEATGLQFFGPGTRLTVL.

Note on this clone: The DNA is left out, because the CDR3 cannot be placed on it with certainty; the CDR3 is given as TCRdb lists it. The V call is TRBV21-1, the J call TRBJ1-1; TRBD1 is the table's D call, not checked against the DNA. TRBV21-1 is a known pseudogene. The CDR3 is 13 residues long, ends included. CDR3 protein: CASSWGQGNEAFF.

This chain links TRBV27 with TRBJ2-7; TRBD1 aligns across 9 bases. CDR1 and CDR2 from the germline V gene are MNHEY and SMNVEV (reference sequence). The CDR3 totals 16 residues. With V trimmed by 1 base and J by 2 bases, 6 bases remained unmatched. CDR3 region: CASSLWGTGRTYEQYF. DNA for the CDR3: TGTGCCAGCAGTTTATGGGGGACAGGGAGAACCTACGAGCAGTACTTC.

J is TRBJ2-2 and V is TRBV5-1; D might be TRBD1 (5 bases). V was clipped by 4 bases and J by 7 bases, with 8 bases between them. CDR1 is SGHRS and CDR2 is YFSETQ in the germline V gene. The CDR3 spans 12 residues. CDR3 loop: CASSVDSGELFF. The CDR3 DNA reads TGCGCCAGCAGCGTAGACAGCGGGGAGCTGTTTTTT.

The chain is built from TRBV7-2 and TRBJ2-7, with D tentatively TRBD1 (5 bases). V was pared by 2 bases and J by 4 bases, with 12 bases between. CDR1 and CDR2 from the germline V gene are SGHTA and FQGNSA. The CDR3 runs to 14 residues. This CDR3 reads CASSLITGVYEQYF. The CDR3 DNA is TGTGCCAGCAGCTTAATAACAGGAGTATACGAGCAGTACTTC.

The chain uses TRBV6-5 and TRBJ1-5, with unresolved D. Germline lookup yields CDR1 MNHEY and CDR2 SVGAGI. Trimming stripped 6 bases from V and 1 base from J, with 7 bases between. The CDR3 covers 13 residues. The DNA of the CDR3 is TGTGCCAGCAGGCTTCGGAGCAATCAGCCCCAGCATTTT. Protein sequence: CASRLRSNQPQHF.

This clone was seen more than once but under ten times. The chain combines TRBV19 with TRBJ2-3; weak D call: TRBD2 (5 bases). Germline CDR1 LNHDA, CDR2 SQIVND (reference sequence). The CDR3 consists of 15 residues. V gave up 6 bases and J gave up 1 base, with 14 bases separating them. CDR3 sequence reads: CASRSLAGGTDTQYF. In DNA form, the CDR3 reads TGTGCCAGTAGATCACTCGCGGGTGGCACAGATACGCAGTATTTT.

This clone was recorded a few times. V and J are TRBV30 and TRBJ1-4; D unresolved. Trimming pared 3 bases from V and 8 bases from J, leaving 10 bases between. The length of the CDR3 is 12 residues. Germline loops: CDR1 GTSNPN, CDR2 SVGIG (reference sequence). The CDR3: CAWSAGKEKLFF. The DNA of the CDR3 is TGTGCCTGGAGCGCCGGGAAGGAAAAACTGTTTTTT.

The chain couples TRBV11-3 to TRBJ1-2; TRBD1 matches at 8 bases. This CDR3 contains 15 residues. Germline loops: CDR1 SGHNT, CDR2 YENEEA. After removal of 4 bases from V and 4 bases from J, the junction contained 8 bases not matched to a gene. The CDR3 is CASSSLRQGIYGYTF. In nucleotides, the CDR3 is TGTGCCAGCAGCTCCCTCCGACAGGGGATCTATGGCTACACCTTC.

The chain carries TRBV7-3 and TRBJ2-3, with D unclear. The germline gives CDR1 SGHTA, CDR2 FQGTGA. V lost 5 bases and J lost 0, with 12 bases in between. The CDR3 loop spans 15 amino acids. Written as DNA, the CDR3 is TGTGCCAGCAGCCCAGTTTCCTCTAGCACAGATACGCAGTATTTT. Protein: CASSPVSSSTDTQYF.

This chain's CDR3 is CASSLDRGREQYF. In DNA, the CDR3 is TGTGCCAGCAGCTTGGACAGGGGGCGCGAGCAGTACTTC. The chain carries TRBV7-6 and TRBJ2-7; 11 bases agree with TRBD1. Germline V CDR1 and CDR2: SGHVS, FNYEAQ. The V segment lost 3 bases and the J segment 6 bases; nucleotides outside the gene matches: 1. This CDR3 is 13 amino acids long.

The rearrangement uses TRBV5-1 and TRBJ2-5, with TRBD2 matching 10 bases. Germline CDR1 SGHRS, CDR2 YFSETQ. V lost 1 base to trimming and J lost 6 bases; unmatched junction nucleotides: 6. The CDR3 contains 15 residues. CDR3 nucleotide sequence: TGCGCCAGCAGCTTGAGCGGGGGGGATCTTCAGACCCAGTACTTC. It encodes CASSLSGGDLQTQYF.

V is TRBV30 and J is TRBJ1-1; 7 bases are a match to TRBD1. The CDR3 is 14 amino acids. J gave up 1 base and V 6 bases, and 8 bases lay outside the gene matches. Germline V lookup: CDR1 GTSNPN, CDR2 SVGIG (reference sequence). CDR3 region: CACLTGLRNTEAFF. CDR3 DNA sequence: TGTGCCTGTCTGACAGGGCTGAGGAACACTGAAGCTTTCTTT.

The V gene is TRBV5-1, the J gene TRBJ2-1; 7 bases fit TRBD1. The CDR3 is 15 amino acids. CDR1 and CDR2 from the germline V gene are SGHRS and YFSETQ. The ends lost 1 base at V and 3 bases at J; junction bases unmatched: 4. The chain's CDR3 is CASSLRQGDYNEQFF. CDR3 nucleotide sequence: TGCGCCAGCAGCTTGCGTCAGGGGGACTACAATGAGCAGTTCTTC.

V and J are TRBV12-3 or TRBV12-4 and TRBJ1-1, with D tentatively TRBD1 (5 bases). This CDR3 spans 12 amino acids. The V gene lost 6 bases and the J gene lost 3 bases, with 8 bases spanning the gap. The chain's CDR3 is CASRTRDTEAFF. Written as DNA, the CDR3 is TGTGCCAGCAGAACCAGGGACACTGAAGCTTTCTTT.